The 7 T cell receptor beta chains in this list originate from one sample, sequenced in a study of glioma-infiltrating T cells. Amplification of TCR alpha and beta CDR3 regions from RNA used iRepertoire nested multiplex PCR. TCRdb re-analysed the multiplex PCR reads in MiXCR, keeping a single row per CDR3 protein. The sample consists of fewer than 200,000 distinct CDR3 sequences, roughly a third of them appearing once. The sample comprised glioma tissue, nonneoplastic brain tissue, or PBMCs (not recorded which). The receptors were sampled from a human donor with low-grade glioma or glioblastoma, undergoing nonglioma brain surgery, or in good health (not recorded which).

This clonotype was observed at least ten times. The CDR3 nucleotides are TGCAGTGCTAGAGACACTGCCTCCAATCAGCCCCAGCATTTT. It specifies CSARDTASNQPQHF. The chain couples TRBV20-1 to TRBJ1-5; D ambiguous. Trimming stripped 0 bases from V and 3 bases from J, with 9 bases between. Germline CDR1 and CDR2: DFQATT and SNEGSKA (reference sequence). The CDR3 sequence is 14 residues long.

At least ten counts were recorded for this clonotype. This chain's CDR3 is CASSLFQGVDEQFF. CDR3 sequence (DNA): TGTGCCAGCAGTTTATTCCAGGGGGTCGATGAGCAGTTCTTC. The rearrangement links TRBV28 to TRBJ2-1; 7 nucleotides line up with TRBD1. V was clipped by 1 base and J by 8 bases; unmatched bases: 5. The CDR3 covers 14 residues. In germline, CDR1 is MDHEN, CDR2 SYDVKM.

This clonotype occurred many times. The chain joins TRBV28 to TRBJ2-7; no clear D. The CDR3 is 12 residues long. V was pared by 5 bases and J by 3 bases, with 8 bases between. CDR1 MDHEN and CDR2 SYDVKM come from the germline V gene. The CDR3 nucleotides read TGTGCCAGCAGTGTACAGAGCTACGAGCAGTACTTC. Protein sequence: CASSVQSYEQYF.

The V gene is TRBV19, the J gene TRBJ2-6; D ambiguous. CDR3 length: 11 amino acids. Germline assignment: CDR1 LNHDA and CDR2 SQIVND (reference sequence). Between the trimmed V and J ends, which lost 4 bases and 9 bases, there was a span of 4 bases. DNA for the CDR3: TGTGCCAGTAGTACCTTCAACGTCCTGACTTTC. Amino acids: CASSTFNVLTF.

Notes on this clonotype: With a much larger clone just one base away, this may be a read error. The V and J genes are TRBV9 and TRBJ1-2; no firm D call. Germline lookup yields CDR1 SGDLS and CDR2 YYNGEE. The CDR3 consists of 13 residues. The CDR3 sequence is CASSEDGTYGDTF. The CDR3 nucleotides are TGTGCCAGCAGCGAGGACGGTACTTATGGCGACACCTTC. The entire variable domain, with the rest obtained from reference TRBV9 and TRBJ1-2, is as follows: DSGVTQTPKHLITATGQRVTLRCSPRSGDLSVYWYQQSLDQGLQFLIQYYNGEERAKGNILERFSAQQFPDLHSELNLSSLELGDSALYFCASSEDGTYGDTFGSGTRLTVV.

This clonotype was observed many times. The chain links TRBV7-2 to TRBJ2-7; 8 positions match TRBD2. The V gene's germline CDR1 is SGHTA and CDR2 FQGNSA. The CDR3 totals 16 residues. J gave up 3 bases and V 1 base, and 8 bases lay outside the gene matches. This CDR3 is CASSLVLGGGNYEQYF. The CDR3 DNA is TGTGCCAGCAGCTTAGTTTTGGGCGGGGGGAACTACGAGCAGTACTTC. The full variable domain, with the rest looked up from reference TRBV7-2 and TRBJ2-7, is GAGVSQSPSNKVTEKGKDVELRCDPISGHTALYWYRQSLGQGLEFLIYFQGNSAPDKSGLPSDRFSAERTGGSVSTLTIQRTQQEDSAVYLCASSLVLGGGNYEQYFGPGTRLTVT.

This clonotype has ten or more counts. The rearrangement links TRBV4-1 to TRBJ2-5; TRBD2 is a possible D gene (5 bases). The CDR3 is 17 residues long. V was shortened by 1 base and J by 2 bases, with 17 bases between the two germline ends. CDR1 MGHRA and CDR2 YSYEKL come from the germline V gene. The CDR3 is CASSQVGSSPPQETQYF. DNA for the CDR3: TGCGCCAGCAGCCAAGTAGGGAGTAGTCCTCCGCAAGAGACCCAGTACTTC.